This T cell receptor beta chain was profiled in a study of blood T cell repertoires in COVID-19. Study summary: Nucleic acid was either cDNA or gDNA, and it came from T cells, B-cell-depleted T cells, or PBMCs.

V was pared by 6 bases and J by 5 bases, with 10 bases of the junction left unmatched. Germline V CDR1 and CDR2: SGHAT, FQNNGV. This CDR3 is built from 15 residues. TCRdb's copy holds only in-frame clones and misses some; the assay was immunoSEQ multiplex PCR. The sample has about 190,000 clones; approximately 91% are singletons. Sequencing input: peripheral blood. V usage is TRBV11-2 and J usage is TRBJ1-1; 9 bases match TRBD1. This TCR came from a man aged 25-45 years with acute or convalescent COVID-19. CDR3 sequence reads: CASSPQGASVTEAFF. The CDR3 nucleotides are TGTGCCAGCAGTCCACAGGGGGCAAGCGTGACTGAAGCTTTCTTT.